Following are 16 T cell receptor beta chains from one sample sequenced in a study of blood T cell repertoires in COVID-19 (dated by TCRdb to 2018 to 2021). Library preparation used the immunoSEQ multiplex PCR assay. Not all clones reach the TCRdb copy of this immuneACCESS table, which keeps in-frame sequences only. Checked studies attribute under half of the gap to unresolved V genes and leave the rest unexplained. This sample gives a few hundred thousand clones in total; roughly nine tenths of them show up just once. The ten largest clonotypes hold 6.2% of the sample. The sequenced material came from peripheral blood. Source of these receptors: a man aged 55 to 70 with acute or convalescent COVID-19.

To note about this clone: This same CDR3 is encoded by further DNA sequences in the sample. The genes are TRBV30 and TRBJ1-3; D gene unclear. The V gene lost 2 bases and the J gene lost 2 bases, with 7 bases spanning the gap. This CDR3 spans 13 amino acids. Germline assignment: CDR1 GTSNPN and CDR2 SVGIG (reference sequence). CDR3 in DNA: TGTGCCTGGAGTCGAACGGCTGGAAACACCATATATTTT. It translates to CAWSRTAGNTIYF.

The rearrangement uses TRBV13 and TRBJ1-5, with D perhaps matching TRBD1 (5 bases). V dropped 4 bases and J dropped 0 bases, with 7 bases sitting between them. The CDR3 has 14 amino acids. CDR1 is PRHDT, CDR2 FYEKMQ, per germline (reference sequence). The CDR3 coding sequence is TGTGCCAGCAGCTCGGGACTTAGCAATCAGCCCCAGCATTTT. Amino acid sequence: CASSSGLSNQPQHF.

The CDR3 DNA sequence: TGCGCCAGCAGCTTGGAGGCAGGGTCCTACAATGAGCAGTTCTTC. Its translation is CASSLEAGSYNEQFF. This chain links TRBV5-1 with TRBJ2-1, with a weak D call TRBD1 (5 bases). There are 15 residues in the CDR3. The germline V and J ends were trimmed by 0 bases and 1 base, with 8 bases remaining between them. CDR1 and CDR2 (germline): SGHRS, YFSETQ.

The chain uses TRBV5-1 and TRBJ2-7; D is unresolved. The germline gives CDR1 SGHRS, CDR2 YFSETQ. V was clipped by 3 bases and J by 5 bases, with 6 bases between them. The CDR3 extends over 11 amino acids. The CDR3 DNA sequence: TGCGCCAGCAGCTCCCTCGACGAGCAGTACTTC. Translated: CASSSLDEQYF.

The chain joins TRBV5-4 to TRBJ2-7; weak D call: TRBD2 (5 bases). This CDR3 comprises 13 residues. Looked up from germline, CDR1 is SGHNT and CDR2 is YYREEE (reference sequence). V was cut by 0 bases and J by 4 bases, with 8 bases left in between. The CDR3 DNA reads as TGTGCCAGCAGCTTGGGAGGGCCGTACGAGCAGTACTTC. Its translation is CASSLGGPYEQYF.

This chain uses TRBV7-8 with TRBJ2-7; no definite D call. This CDR3 comprises 14 residues. CDR1 and CDR2 from the germline V gene are SGHVS and FQNEAQ. Trimming shortened V by 1 base and J by 2 bases, and 9 bases separated the two germline ends. The CDR3: CASSLGPRTYEQYF. In nucleotides, the CDR3 is TGTGCCAGCAGCTTAGGACCCAGGACCTACGAGCAGTACTTC.

The rearrangement joins TRBV7-2 to TRBJ1-1; D perhaps matches TRBD1 (6 bases). This CDR3 comprises 15 residues. V gave up 1 base and J gave up 7 bases, with 16 bases separating them. In germline, CDR1 is SGHTA, CDR2 FQGNSA. CDR3 DNA: TGTGCCAGCAGCTTAGTTAGAGGGGGAGGGGGTGAAGCTTTCTTT. This translates into CASSLVRGGGGEAFF.

The gene calls are TRBV29-1 and TRBJ2-1; 12 bases line up with TRBD1. Per the germline V gene, CDR1 is SQVTM and CDR2 is ANQGSEA. Losses at the gene ends were 3 bases for V and 9 bases for J; bases not matched to a gene: 6. The CDR3 is 14 amino acids. CDR3 coding DNA: TGCAGCGTTGAGGGGACAGGGGGCATTGTTGAGCAGTTCTTC. Translated, it gives CSVEGTGGIVEQFF.

The chain joins TRBV24-1 to TRBJ1-2; D perhaps matches TRBD1 (5 bases). Germline values: CDR1 KGHDR, CDR2 SFDVKD. This CDR3 region has 15 residues. V lost 5 bases to trimming and J lost 5 bases, with 17 bases between them. As DNA, the CDR3 is TGTGCCACCAGTGCCGAAGGACACCAAGGGTATGGCTACACCTTC. Its translation: CATSAEGHQGYGYTF.

The chain joins TRBV15 to TRBJ1-1; 7 positions match TRBD1. The CDR3 is 15 residues long. V was clipped by 0 bases and J by 4 bases; unmatched bases: 5. Germline V lookup: CDR1 LNHNV, CDR2 YYDKDF (reference sequence). CDR3 DNA sequence: TGTGCCACCAGCAGAGATAGGGGGCAAGTCACTGAAGCTTTCTTT. It codes for CATSRDRGQVTEAFF.

The chain joins TRBV13 to TRBJ2-7, with D perhaps matching TRBD2 (7 bases). The V gene lost 3 bases and the J gene lost 6 bases, with 15 bases spanning the gap. The CDR3 has 14 amino acids. Germline lookup yields CDR1 PRHDT and CDR2 FYEKMQ (reference sequence). The chain's CDR3 is CASSLSRGAREQYF. The CDR3 DNA follows: TGTGCCAGCAGCTTGAGTCGGGGGGCACGCGAGCAGTACTTC. Drawing the rest from reference TRBV13 and TRBJ2-7, the complete variable domain is AAGVIQSPRHLIKEKRETATLKCYPIPRHDTVYWYQQGPGQDPQFLISFYEKMQSDKGSIPDRFSAQQFSDYHSELNMSSLELGDSALYFCASSLSRGAREQYFGPGTRLTVT.

V is TRBV3-1 (or the pseudogene TRBV3-2) and J is TRBJ2-2; 14 nucleotides agree with TRBD2. CDR1 LGHDT and CDR2 YNNKEL come from the germline V gene (reference sequence). V lost 0 bases to trimming and J lost 6 bases; unmatched junction nucleotides: 24. The CDR3 spans 24 residues. The CDR3 here is CASSQEGQGALTPGLAGAPGELFF. The CDR3 DNA is TGTGCCAGCAGCCAAGAGGGACAGGGGGCGTTGACGCCGGGACTAGCGGGAGCCCCCGGGGAGCTGTTTTTT.

The chain combines TRBV7-2 with TRBJ1-4; a weak D match, TRBD1 (5 bases). This CDR3 region has 14 residues. In germline, CDR1 is SGHTA, CDR2 FQGNSA. The V end lost 1 base, the J end lost 2 bases, and 5 bases lay between the germline ends. The CDR3 here is CASSLGQTNEKLFF. CDR3 bases: TGTGCCAGCAGCTTAGGACAGACTAATGAAAAACTGTTTTTT.

The J gene is TRBJ2-7, the V gene TRBV4-1; D unresolved. CDR3 size: 13 residues. Germline values: CDR1 MGHRA, CDR2 YSYEKL. V lost 4 bases, J lost 0 bases, and 7 bases lay in between. CDR3 in amino acids: CASSRRLSYEQYF. DNA of the CDR3: TGCGCCAGCAGCCGGCGGCTCTCCTACGAGCAGTACTTC.

This chain uses TRBV10-3 with TRBJ1-6; TRBD1 might be the D (5 bases). Germline-derived CDR1 and CDR2 are ENHRY and SYGVKD. The CDR3 runs to 13 residues. With 11 bases removed from V and 13 bases from J, the gap between germline ends came to 21 bases. CDR3 DNA: TGTGCCGCCCGGGGGGACGGCGTCGATCCCCTCCACTTT. Its translation: CAARGDGVDPLHF.

The J gene is TRBJ1-1, the V gene TRBV29-1; D uncertain. The germline V and J ends were trimmed by 4 bases and 1 base, with 10 bases remaining between them. CDR3 length: 13 amino acids. CDR1 is SQVTM, CDR2 ANQGSEA, per germline. Here the CDR3 DNA reads TGCAGCGTTGTTTCGGGTTCGAACACTGAAGCTTTCTTT. Translation gives CSVVSGSNTEAFF.